The 2 T cell receptor beta chains given below trace back to one sample, sequenced in a study of Graves' ophthalmopathy and Graves' hyperthyroidism. CDR3 regions of TCR beta were amplified from RNA transcripts. First-round RT-PCR employed HTBI primers, with a second-round multiplex PCR after it. From the multiplex PCR reads, TCRdb called clonotypes with MiXCR, one entry per CDR3 protein. Altogether 600,000 to 700,000 distinct CDR3 sequences are present, 35% to 45% being singletons, with the ten largest covering over 2.5%. Sequencing was performed on peripheral blood. These receptors came from an adult man with Graves' ophthalmopathy.

This clonotype was detected ten times or more. The chain recombines TRBV7-9 with TRBJ2-7; 7 bases line up with TRBD1. The trim removed 4 bases at V and 3 bases at J, leaving 9 bases unmatched. Germline values: CDR1 SEHNR, CDR2 FQNEAQ (reference sequence). This CDR3 has 15 residues. CDR3 nucleotide sequence: TGTGCCAGCAGCTCGCCACGACAGGGAGACTACGAGCAGTACTTC. Encoded protein: CASSSPRQGDYEQYF.

The chain carries TRBV24-1 and TRBJ1-4; 8 nucleotides agree with TRBD1. Trimming took 6 bases from V and 10 from J; bases not matched to a gene: 6. CDR3 length: 13 residues. Germline values: CDR1 KGHDR, CDR2 SFDVKD. Written as DNA, the CDR3 is TGTGCCACCAGTCCCGGGACAGGCAGAAAACTGTTTTTT. Translated: CATSPGTGRKLFF.